This TCR beta chain was captured in a study of shared clonotypes between healthy human individuals. The method was immunoSEQ multiplex PCR; TCRdb's version includes in-frame clones alone and lacks a portion of them. The sample has approximately 2.4 million clones, about 94% seen once. V was pared by 1 base and J by 0 bases, with 12 bases between. Looked up from germline, CDR1 is SGHTA and CDR2 is FQGNSA. The CDR3 runs to 16 residues. This TCR was sampled from a man aged 18 to 30 in good health. Material for sequencing was naive CD4+ T cells sorted from blood. Subset described: CD45RA+ positively selected. The rearrangement links TRBV7-2 to TRBJ2-5, with a tentative D call TRBD2 (7 bases). The CDR3: CASSLVRGAYQETQYF. In DNA form, the CDR3 reads TGTGCCAGCAGCTTAGTTCGGGGGGCTTACCAAGAGACCCAGTACTTC.